The 21 T cell receptor beta chains below come from one sample, sequenced in a study of naive and memory T cell subsets. TCR cDNA received a 3' ligated oligonucleotide that carried a UMI. Ligated cDNA underwent four rounds of PCR with nested alpha and beta constant region primers and SP2. A single record per CDR3 protein comes from TCRdb applying MiXCR to the 5' RACE reads. This sample yields about 32,000 distinct CDR3 sequences, of which 16% are seen a single time; around 2.5% belongs to the top ten. The origin of the receptors is a female donor in good health.

The chain couples TRBV6-5 to TRBJ1-2; TRBD1 agrees at 12 bases. CDR1 and CDR2 from the germline V gene are MNHEY and SVGAGI. This CDR3 spans 16 amino acids. The V and J ends lost 0 bases and 8 bases, in that order; junction bases with no gene match: 7. The CDR3 coding sequence is TGTGCCAGCAGTTACTCCGGGACAGGGGGCGCCGAGGGCTACACCTTC. Amino acids: CASSYSGTGGAEGYTF.

V and J are TRBV6-5 and TRBJ1-5; D is uncertain. Trimming left V 3 bases short and J 1 base short, with 10 bases between. CDR1 is MNHEY, CDR2 SVGAGI, per germline. The CDR3 is made up of 15 amino acids. CDR3 DNA: TGTGCCAGCAGTTATCAAAAGGGAAGCAATCAGCCCCAGCATTTT. This encodes CASSYQKGSNQPQHF.

There are many counts of this clonotype. The chain combines TRBV29-1 with TRBJ1-3; D not certain. V was cut by 7 bases and J by 4 bases, with 11 bases left in between. The CDR3 has 12 residues. The germline V gene encodes CDR1 SQVTM and CDR2 ANQGSEA. CDR3 coding DNA: TGCAGCGGACGGGCCGGGGGAAACACCATATATTTT. Residues: CSGRAGGNTIYF.

This clonotype is deemed medium-sized (0.01 to 0.1%). This chain links TRBV29-1 with TRBJ1-2; D unresolved. Germline V gene sequence: CDR1 SQVTM, CDR2 ANQGSEA. This CDR3 is 13 amino acids long. V lost 2 bases and J lost 7, with 14 bases in between. The CDR3 nucleotides are TGCAGCGTTGAACCAGGCCTAGGGAGTGGCTACACCTTC. Residues: CSVEPGLGSGYTF.

This clonotype was seen more than once but under ten times. CDR3 amino acids: CASSFLTGGPTDTQYF. CDR3 nucleotide sequence: TGTGCCAGCAGTTTTCTGACGGGGGGGCCAACAGATACGCAGTATTTT. This chain uses TRBV27 with TRBJ2-3, with TRBD2 matching over 8 bases. Germline CDR1 and CDR2: MNHEY and SMNVEV (reference sequence). There are 16 residues in the CDR3. J was trimmed by 3 bases and V by 3 bases; bases with no gene match: 8.

This clonotype showed up just a few times. CDR3: CASSPGQGRGETQYF. The CDR3 coding sequence is TGTGCCAGCAGCCCAGGACAGGGCAGAGGAGAGACCCAGTACTTC. The V gene is TRBV12-3 or TRBV12-4, the J gene TRBJ2-5; the match to TRBD1 covers 8 bases. This CDR3 comprises 15 residues. V lost 6 bases, J lost 4 bases, and 10 bases stayed unmatched.

The chain links TRBV12-3 or TRBV12-4 to TRBJ1-1; TRBD1 is a possible D gene (5 bases). V lost 6 bases and J 5 bases, leaving 10 bases between the germline ends. This CDR3 region has 12 residues. The CDR3 nucleotides are TGTGCCAGCAGGCCCGGGGGGACTGAAGCTTTCTTT. This sequence encodes CASRPGGTEAFF.

The chain joins TRBV29-1 to TRBJ1-2; possible D gene TRBD1, 6 bases. V was pared by 4 bases and J by 9 bases, with 15 bases between. The CDR3 is 12 residues long. Germline-derived CDR1 and CDR2 are SQVTM and ANQGSEA. The CDR3 region is CSVGTAPFSYTF. The CDR3 nucleotides are TGCAGCGTTGGGACAGCTCCTTTTAGCTACACCTTC.

This clonotype was counted at least ten times. The chain couples TRBV9 to TRBJ2-1; 9 positions match TRBD2. J was trimmed by 2 bases and V by 0 bases; bases with no gene match: 6. CDR1 and CDR2 from the germline V gene are SGDLS and YYNGEE. The CDR3 length is 17 residues. CDR3 residues: CASSVDGGGAPYNEQFF. CDR3 in DNA: TGTGCCAGCAGCGTAGATGGCGGGGGGGCCCCCTACAATGAGCAGTTCTTC.

V and J are TRBV3-1 and TRBJ2-6; either TRBD1 or TRBD2 may supply D (5 bases each). The V end lost 0 bases, the J end lost 0 bases, and 9 bases lay between the germline ends. Germline V gene lookup returns CDR1 LGHDT and CDR2 YNNKEL (reference sequence). This CDR3 is 17 amino acids long. CDR3 DNA sequence: TGTGCCAGCAGCCAAGATGGGACGTCCTCTGGGGCCAACGTCCTGACTTTC. Translating it yields CASSQDGTSSGANVLTF.

This clonotype was detected a few times. This rearrangement joins TRBV29-1 to TRBJ1-1; D uncertain. Trimming pared 5 bases from V and 2 bases from J, leaving 9 bases between. Germline assignment: CDR1 SQVTM and CDR2 ANQGSEA. The CDR3 has 12 amino acids. The chain's CDR3 is CSVKLENTEAFF. As DNA, the CDR3 is TGCAGCGTTAAATTGGAAAACACTGAAGCTTTCTTT.

This sequence joins TRBV9 and TRBJ1-2; D unresolved. CDR3 length equals 13 residues. Germline V gives CDR1 SGDLS, CDR2 YYNGEE. V was shortened by 0 bases and J by 0 bases, with 3 bases between the two germline ends. Written as DNA, the CDR3 is TGTGCCAGCAGCGTAGTTGCTAACTATGGCTACACCTTC. Protein: CASSVVANYGYTF.

The chain combines TRBV12-3 or TRBV12-4 with TRBJ2-2; TRBD1 agrees at 8 bases. Trimming took 6 bases from V and 9 from J; bases not matched to a gene: 9. The CDR3 contains 14 residues. The DNA for the CDR3 is TGTGCCAGCAGGCTCCGACAGGGGATCCGGGAGCTGTTTTTT. Its protein is CASRLRQGIRELFF.

This clonotype occurred a few times. V usage is TRBV6-6 and J usage is TRBJ2-1, with 8 bases fitting TRBD2. The CDR3 contains 14 residues. With V trimmed by 10 bases and J by 5 bases, 10 bases remained unmatched. CDR1 is MNHNY, CDR2 SVGAGI, per germline (reference sequence). Written as DNA, the CDR3 is TGTGCCACCTTCGGGAGGGGGGCAAACAATGAGCAGTTCTTC. It encodes CATFGRGANNEQFF.

The chain has TRBV6-5 and TRBJ1-2; no firm D call. This CDR3 has 12 amino acids. Germline V lookup: CDR1 MNHEY, CDR2 SVGAGI. V shed 5 bases and J shed 7 bases, with 11 bases lying between them. CDR3 DNA: TGTGCCAGCAGTCCCTTGAGTGGTGGCTACACCTTC. Translation: CASSPLSGGYTF.

This clonotype appeared many times. V and J are TRBV5-4 and TRBJ2-7; TRBD1 might be the D (5 bases). CDR1 is SGHNT, CDR2 YYREEE, per germline (reference sequence). Trimming took 3 bases from V and 2 from J, leaving 9 bases between them. The CDR3 sequence is 13 residues long. As DNA, the CDR3 is TGTGCCAGCAGCTCGCAGGGTCCCTACGAGCAGTACTTC. It yields the protein CASSSQGPYEQYF.

At least ten counts were recorded for this clonotype. The rearrangement links TRBV5-5 to TRBJ1-2; D is undetermined. Germline-derived CDR1 and CDR2 are SGHKS and YYEKEE (reference sequence). Deletions cut 4 bases from V and 4 bases from J, with 14 bases between. The CDR3 contains 14 residues. In DNA form, the CDR3 reads TGTGCCAGCAGCCCAGCGGGAGGGCCCTATGGCTACACCTTC. It yields the protein CASSPAGGPYGYTF.

This clonotype was detected ten times or more. This chain uses TRBV5-1 with TRBJ2-7; D possibly corresponds to TRBD2 (5 bases). Trimming removed 3 bases at V and 3 bases at J, with 7 bases between. Germline loops: CDR1 SGHRS, CDR2 YFSETQ. This CDR3 has 12 residues. CDR3 residues: CASSSGVYEQYF. Written as DNA, the CDR3 is TGCGCCAGCAGCTCCGGGGTCTACGAGCAGTACTTC.

The rearrangement links TRBV4-2 to TRBJ2-1, with D possibly being TRBD2 (6 bases). The CDR3 spans 17 residues. The V and J ends lost 0 bases and 0 bases respectively, with 12 bases between them. Germline CDR1 LGHNA, CDR2 YNFKEQ. The CDR3 loop reads CASSQDTSRDSYNEQFF. In nucleotides, the CDR3 is TGTGCCAGCAGCCAAGATACTAGCAGGGACTCCTACAATGAGCAGTTCTTC.

Many counts were recorded for this clonotype. Relative to the germline gene, one junction end is altered; a read error may explain this. This chain links TRBV29-1 with TRBJ1-2; TRBD1 might be the D (6 bases). Germline V gene lookup returns CDR1 SQVTM and CDR2 ANQGSEA. This CDR3 is 13 amino acids long. The CDR3 spells CSVGGHLSYGDTF. CDR3 coding DNA: TGCAGCGTCGGGGGACACCTATCCTATGGCGACACCTTC.

This clonotype was observed at least ten times. The J gene is TRBJ2-3, the V gene TRBV6-5; D unclear. Germline lookup yields CDR1 MNHEY and CDR2 SVGAGI. Trimming took 5 bases from V and 3 from J, leaving 21 bases between them. The CDR3 loop spans 17 amino acids. As DNA, the CDR3 is TGTGCCAGCAGTCCCACCAGTGGCGCAGTTGATACAGATACGCAGTATTTT. It encodes CASSPTSGAVDTDTQYF.